These T cell receptor beta chains were read from a single sample in a study of blood T cell repertoires in COVID-19. Method: immunoSEQ multiplex PCR; TCRdb's copy keeps in-frame clones and lacks some. Of about 98,000 clones in the sample, around 76% are singletons; the top ten hold 15% to 20%. The sample was peripheral blood. Receptors originate from a man older than 75 with acute or convalescent COVID-19. Each CDR3 is given with its conserved first and last residue. The order of the fields is J gene, V gene, D gene, clone size, CDR3 protein, CDR3 DNA. The D gene is left open where the match is weak. Only some rows state a clone size, as once, few, many or a class for expanded clones.

j_call: TRBJ2-7; v_call: TRBV2; d_call: .; clone_size: .; cdr3_aa: CASKPSETYEQYF; cdr3_nt: TGTGCCAGCAAGCCTAGCGAAACCTACGAGCAGTACTTC
j_call: TRBJ1-3; v_call: TRBV30; d_call: .; clone_size: .; cdr3_aa: CAWMYSGNTIYF; cdr3_nt: TGTGCCTGGATGTACTCTGGAAACACCATATATTTT
j_call: TRBJ2-5; v_call: TRBV6-2/TRBV6-3; d_call: .; clone_size: .; cdr3_aa: CASSHIPSDRRETQYF; cdr3_nt: TGTGCCAGCAGCCACATACCCAGCGACAGGCGAGAGACCCAGTACTTC
j_call: TRBJ2-1; v_call: TRBV24-1; d_call: .; clone_size: few; cdr3_aa: CATSDPAGPNPYNEQFF; cdr3_nt: TGTGCCACCAGTGACCCCGCGGGTCCCAATCCATACAATGAGCAGTTCTTC
j_call: TRBJ2-5; v_call: TRBV7-2; d_call: .; clone_size: .; cdr3_aa: CASSWPGSYQETQYF; cdr3_nt: TGTGCCAGCAGCTGGCCGGGTAGTTACCAAGAGACCCAGTACTTC
j_call: TRBJ1-1; v_call: TRBV6-1; d_call: .; clone_size: .; cdr3_aa: CASSENPVENTEAFF; cdr3_nt: TGTGCCAGCAGTGAAAATCCAGTTGAGAACACTGAAGCTTTCTTT
j_call: TRBJ1-2; v_call: TRBV5-6; d_call: .; clone_size: once; cdr3_aa: CASSLVLSYGYTF; cdr3_nt: TGTGCCAGCAGCTTGGTCCTGTCCTATGGCTACACCTTC
j_call: TRBJ2-6; v_call: TRBV18; d_call: .; clone_size: .; cdr3_aa: CASSPSSGILSGANVLTF; cdr3_nt: TGTGCCAGCTCACCATCATCAGGGATCCTCTCTGGGGCCAACGTCCTGACTTTC
j_call: TRBJ2-5; v_call: TRBV19; d_call: .; clone_size: .; cdr3_aa: CASSIPPVETQYF; cdr3_nt: TGTGCCAGTAGTATCCCACCAGTAGAGACCCAGTACTTC
j_call: TRBJ2-1; v_call: TRBV5-1; d_call: TRBD2; clone_size: few; cdr3_aa: CASSQTSGGRANEQFF; cdr3_nt: TGCGCCAGCAGCCAAACTAGCGGGGGGCGCGCCAATGAGCAGTTCTTC